Each of the 26 T cell receptor beta chains below was sequenced from the same sample in a study of blood T cells in healthy people across ages. A second PCR of roughly 7 to 11 cycles used a sample-barcoded 5' primer and a J-beta primer mix. MiXCR, run by TCRdb on the 5' RACE reads, gives a single entry per CDR3 protein. The sample has 850,000 to 1,100,000 distinct CDR3 sequences, less than 45% seen once; the top ten hold about an eighth. The sample comprised blood. The receptors come from a man aged 18 to 29 in good health.

This chain uses TRBV20-1 with TRBJ1-2, with D possibly being TRBD1 (5 bases). V lost 0 bases, J lost 3 bases, and 17 bases lay in between. Germline assignment: CDR1 DFQATT and CDR2 SNEGSKA (reference sequence). The CDR3 sequence is 16 residues long. CDR3: CSARDPQGREDYGYTF. The CDR3 DNA is TGCAGTGCTAGAGACCCCCAGGGTCGGGAGGACTATGGCTACACCTTC.

This clonotype was picked up one time. The chain couples TRBV6-2 or TRBV6-3 to TRBJ2-1; no clear D. Per germline, CDR1 MNHEY and CDR2 SVGEGT. V was shortened by 7 bases and J by 7 bases, with 8 bases between the two germline ends. This CDR3 spans 11 amino acids. Written as DNA, the CDR3 is TGTGCCAGCACCAAACGGAATGAGCAGTTCTTC. This gives the protein CASTKRNEQFF.

This clonotype was observed a handful of times. The chain couples TRBV4-3 to TRBJ2-3; D perhaps matches TRBD2 (5 bases). This CDR3 has 16 amino acids. Germline V gene lookup returns CDR1 LGHNA and CDR2 YSLEER. Trimming pared 0 bases from V and 8 bases from J, leaving 18 bases between. CDR3 nucleotide sequence: TGCGCCAGCAGCCAAGATCCGGGTAGCGCCTCCCCTACGCAGTATTTT. The encoded protein is CASSQDPGSASPTQYF.

The V and J genes are TRBV2 and TRBJ2-2; D gene unclear. CDR3 length: 11 amino acids. Germline CDR1 SNHLY, CDR2 FYNNEI. The V and J ends lost 11 bases and 6 bases respectively, with 10 bases between them. The CDR3 region has the DNA TGTGCCCGCAATCTCTCCGGGGAGCTGTTTTTT. This sequence encodes CARNLSGELFF.

This chain connects TRBV15 to TRBJ2-1; D possibly corresponds to TRBD2 (5 bases). Trimming removed 0 bases from V and 0 bases from J, with 18 bases in between. CDR1 LNHNV and CDR2 YYDKDF come from the germline V gene (reference sequence). CDR3 length equals 19 residues. For the CDR3, the DNA is TGTGCCACCAGCAGAGATTCTGTGGAAGCGGTGAGCTCCTACAATGAGCAGTTCTTC. Encoded protein: CATSRDSVEAVSSYNEQFF.

The chain carries TRBV25-1 and TRBJ1-1, with D uncertain. CDR1 is MGHDK, CDR2 SYGVNS, per germline. V lost 1 base and J lost 3, with 9 bases in between. This CDR3 is 14 amino acids long. The CDR3 protein is CASSEFGGHTEAFF. CDR3 nucleotides: TGTGCCAGCAGTGAATTTGGAGGGCACACTGAAGCTTTCTTT.

In this sample, this clonotype turned up a few times. V usage is TRBV7-2 and J usage is TRBJ1-1; 11 bases are a match to TRBD1. The CDR3 has 16 residues. Germline loops: CDR1 SGHTA, CDR2 FQGNSA. Trimming removed 0 bases from V and 3 bases from J; junction bases left unmatched: 3. CDR3 amino acids: CASSLARDRGYTEAFF. DNA for the CDR3: TGTGCCAGCAGCTTAGCGCGGGACAGGGGGTACACTGAAGCTTTCTTT. The whole variable domain, remainder taken from reference TRBV7-2 and TRBJ1-1, is GAGVSQSPSNKVTEKGKDVELRCDPISGHTALYWYRQSLGQGLEFLIYFQGNSAPDKSGLPSDRFSAERTGGSVSTLTIQRTQQEDSAVYLCASSLARDRGYTEAFFGQGTRLTVV.

This chain uses TRBV9 with TRBJ2-3, with 8 bases aligning to TRBD2. The V gene's germline CDR1 is SGDLS and CDR2 YYNGEE. Germline trimming cut 0 bases from V and 3 bases from J; bases unmatched to any gene: 3. The CDR3 runs to 15 residues. CDR3 DNA sequence: TGTGCCAGCAGCGTAGGGGCTAGCGGGACAGATACGCAGTATTTT. Its translation: CASSVGASGTDTQYF.

The sample holds a few counts of this clonotype. V and J are TRBV5-4 and TRBJ2-1; either TRBD1 or TRBD2 may fit D (5 bases each). Germline values: CDR1 SGHNT, CDR2 YYREEE (reference sequence). The CDR3 is 15 amino acids. V was clipped by 4 bases and J by 7 bases, with 18 bases between them. DNA for the CDR3: TGTGCCAGCAGCCCACCGGGACCCTCCTTGAATGAGCAGTTCTTC. This codes for CASSPPGPSLNEQFF.

The chain uses TRBV20-1 and TRBJ1-2, with D perhaps matching TRBD1 (5 bases). V lost 5 bases and J lost 4, with 11 bases in between. This CDR3 is built from 12 residues. The germline V gene encodes CDR1 DFQATT and CDR2 SNEGSKA (reference sequence). The CDR3 spells CSASRGGYGYTF. The CDR3 DNA follows: TGCAGTGCTTCCCGGGGGGGCTATGGCTACACCTTC.

This clonotype has more than one count but fewer than ten. CDR3: CASSLSGTTYTEAFF. The CDR3 nucleotides read TGTGCCAGCAGTCTCAGCGGGACAACTTATACTGAAGCTTTCTTT. V and J are TRBV7-9 and TRBJ1-1; tentatively, D is TRBD1 (6 bases). V lost 6 bases to trimming and J lost 5 bases, with 19 bases between them. The CDR3 has 15 amino acids. Looked up from germline, CDR1 is SEHNR and CDR2 is FQNEAQ (reference sequence).

V usage is TRBV3-1 and J usage is TRBJ2-4; D remains ambiguous. Trimming shortened V by 1 base and J by 7 bases, and 8 bases separated the two germline ends. The length of the CDR3 is 13 residues. Looked up from germline, CDR1 is LGHDT and CDR2 is YNNKEL (reference sequence). CDR3 DNA sequence: TGTGCCAGCAGCCAAGGGGCTCGGAACATTCAGTACTTC. Translation gives CASSQGARNIQYF.

This clonotype was detected a few times. The rearrangement links TRBV7-8 to TRBJ2-3; D is undetermined. The ends were cut back, 1 base at V and 1 base at J, with 9 bases in the middle. Germline V gene lookup returns CDR1 SGHVS and CDR2 FQNEAQ. The CDR3 runs 15 residues. CDR3 amino acids: CASSLDAVGTDTQYF. CDR3 coding DNA: TGTGCCAGCAGCTTAGACGCGGTGGGCACAGATACGCAGTATTTT.

The table lists this clonotype with a count of one. The V gene is TRBV3-1, the J gene TRBJ2-1; unclear D gene. The DNA end favors TRBJ2-7, so the J call may be wrong. Germline V gene sequence: CDR1 LGHDT, CDR2 YNNKEL (reference sequence). This CDR3 contains 15 residues. The CDR3 DNA follows: TGTGCCAGCAGCCAAGTCTCCGCCGGTATCAATGAGCAGTACTTC. Its translation is CASSQVSAGINEQYF.

This clonotype occurred a few times. J is TRBJ1-4 and V is TRBV5-5, with 7 bases matching TRBD1. Germline CDR1 is SGHKS and CDR2 is YYEKEE (reference sequence). Trimming cost V 0 bases and J 3 bases; bases outside gene matches: 2. This CDR3 is 15 amino acids long. CDR3 amino acids: CASSLEGQPNEKLFF. The CDR3 DNA follows: TGTGCCAGCAGCTTGGAGGGACAGCCTAATGAAAAACTGTTTTTT. Complete variable domain (other parts from reference TRBV5-5 and TRBJ1-4): DAGVTQSPTHLIKTRGQQVTLRCSPISGHKSVSWYQQVLGQGPQFIFQYYEKEERGRGNFPDRFSARQFPNYSSELNVNALLLGDSALYLCASSLEGQPNEKLFFGSGTQLSVL.

This clonotype was counted a single time. V is TRBV29-1 and J is TRBJ1-1, with D unresolved. Per the germline V gene, CDR1 is SQVTM and CDR2 is ANQGSEA. Trimming left V 7 bases short and J 1 base short, with 10 bases between. CDR3 length: 12 residues. CDR3 coding DNA: TGCAGCGCCCCCCTCACGAACACTGAAGCTTTCTTT. Translated, it gives CSAPLTNTEAFF.

The chain employs TRBV20-1 and TRBJ2-3; D not certain. In germline, CDR1 is DFQATT, CDR2 SNEGSKA (reference sequence). The CDR3 is 13 amino acids. V was cut by 3 bases and J by 1 base, with 8 bases left in between. CDR3 DNA: TGCAGTGCTAGGGGGTTCGGCACAGATACGCAGTATTTT. Translation: CSARGFGTDTQYF.

The chain combines TRBV4-2 with TRBJ2-1, with no clear D. The V end was cut by 4 bases, the J end by 6 bases, with 13 bases between. The CDR3 totals 14 residues. The germline V gene encodes CDR1 LGHNA and CDR2 YNFKEQ. The CDR3 DNA sequence: TGTGCCAGCAGCCCATTCGGAACACCCAATGAGCAGTTCTTC. Protein sequence: CASSPFGTPNEQFF.

This chain joins TRBV7-2 and TRBJ2-5; a possible D gene is TRBD1 (5 bases). In germline, CDR1 is SGHTA, CDR2 FQGNSA. Trimming pared 3 bases from V and 11 bases from J, leaving 10 bases between. There are 11 residues in the CDR3. The CDR3 DNA follows: TGTGCCAGCAGCTTTACAGGTGAGCAGTACTTC. Encoded protein: CASSFTGEQYF.

V usage is TRBV12-3 or TRBV12-4 and J usage is TRBJ2-2; D is perhaps TRBD1 or TRBD2 (5 bases each). The CDR3 has 17 residues. V shed 6 bases and J shed 2 bases, with 19 bases lying between them. CDR3 nucleotide sequence: TGTGCCAGCAGCCCCGGTTCGTGGGACCCCAACACCGGGGAGCTGTTTTTT. This gives the protein CASSPGSWDPNTGELFF.

V usage is TRBV6-5 and J usage is TRBJ1-1; the D gene is possibly TRBD1 (5 bases). The germline V gene has CDR1 MNHEY and CDR2 SVGAGI. Trimming cost V 6 bases and J 7 bases, with 9 bases left between them. This CDR3 comprises 11 residues. In nucleotides, the CDR3 is TGTGCCAGCAGGGTTGACAGTGAAGCTTTCTTT. Amino acids: CASRVDSEAFF.

This chain links TRBV7-9 with TRBJ1-2; D call uncertain. Looked up from germline, CDR1 is SEHNR and CDR2 is FQNEAQ (reference sequence). The CDR3 sequence is 13 residues long. Trimming pared 1 base from V and 7 bases from J, leaving 10 bases between. CDR3 sequence: CASSLVVTSGYTF. CDR3 sequence (DNA): TGTGCCAGCAGCTTAGTGGTGACATCTGGCTACACCTTC.

This clonotype came up a few times. This chain links TRBV4-2 with TRBJ1-2; weak D call: TRBD1 (5 bases). Germline values: CDR1 LGHNA, CDR2 YNFKEQ. V lost 1 base to trimming and J lost 6 bases, with 12 bases between them. This CDR3 is 14 amino acids long. CDR3 sequence: CASSQVHGADGYTF. DNA of the CDR3: TGTGCCAGCAGCCAAGTTCACGGGGCTGATGGCTACACCTTC.

V gene TRBV12-3 or TRBV12-4 combines with J gene TRBJ2-1; TRBD2 agrees at 9 bases. There are 16 residues in the CDR3. Germline trimming cut 3 bases from V and 7 bases from J; bases unmatched to any gene: 10. The CDR3 loop is CASSLGPAGGLNEQFF. Here the CDR3 DNA reads TGTGCCAGCAGTTTGGGTCCAGCGGGGGGCCTTAATGAGCAGTTCTTC.

This rearrangement joins TRBV20-1 to TRBJ1-1; no firm D call. The CDR3 is 11 amino acids. V was cut by 5 bases and J by 1 base, with 5 bases left in between. CDR1 DFQATT and CDR2 SNEGSKA come from the germline V gene (reference sequence). The CDR3 reads CSASTNTEAFF. CDR3 nucleotide sequence: TGCAGTGCTTCGACGAACACTGAAGCTTTCTTT.

The chain couples TRBV20-1 to TRBJ2-7; 7 bases are a match to TRBD1. The V gene end was trimmed by 1 base and the J gene end by 3 bases; junction bases not matched to a gene: 9. Germline assignment: CDR1 DFQATT and CDR2 SNEGSKA (reference sequence). The CDR3 runs to 15 residues. The CDR3 DNA is TGCAGTGCTAGAGTGGCCGGGACAGTGAACTACGAGCAGTACTTC. Residues: CSARVAGTVNYEQYF.